What follows describes a single T cell receptor (beta chain). Its antigen is unknown. TCRdb's table, derived via immunoSEQ multiplex PCR, lists solely in-frame clones and lacks some. The sample includes around 200,000 clones, approximately 95% seen only once; the top ten take about 4.2%. The data originate from a study of T cell responses to AZD1222 COVID-19 vaccine. Study details: Pooling was applied to second doses at about 4 or about 12 weeks.

Points from the study as a whole: The span of vaccine-associated CD4 TCRs extended across spike, with dominance at 160-218 and 743-854. Repertoires were sampled only after the peak T cell response. Just a handful of AZD1222 recipients tested seropositive at baseline.

The CDR3 sequence is 14 residues long. Trimming took off 3 bases at V and 15 bases at J, with 19 bases between the two ends. Germline V gene data show CDR1 as SGHRS and CDR2 as YFSETQ. The rearrangement links TRBV5-1 to TRBJ1-6; TRBD1 is a possible D gene (5 bases). The source is an adult in good health. The sequences come from peripheral blood, collected on day 0 of AZD1222 vaccination. The CDR3: CASSSDPGGSLLHF. The DNA for the CDR3 is TGCGCCAGCAGCTCAGATCCGGGGGGGTCCCTCCTCCACTTT.